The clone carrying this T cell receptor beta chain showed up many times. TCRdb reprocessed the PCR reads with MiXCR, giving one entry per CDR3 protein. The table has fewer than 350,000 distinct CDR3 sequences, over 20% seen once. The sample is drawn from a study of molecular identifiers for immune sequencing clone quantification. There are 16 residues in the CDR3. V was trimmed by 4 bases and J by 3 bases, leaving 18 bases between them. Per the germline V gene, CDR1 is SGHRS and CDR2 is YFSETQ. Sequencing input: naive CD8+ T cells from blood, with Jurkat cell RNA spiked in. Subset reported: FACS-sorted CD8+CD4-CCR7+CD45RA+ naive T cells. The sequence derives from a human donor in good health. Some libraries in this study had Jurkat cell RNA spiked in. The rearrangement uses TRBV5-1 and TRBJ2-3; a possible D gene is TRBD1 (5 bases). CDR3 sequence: CASSPDKGMWTDTQYF. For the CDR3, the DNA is TGCGCCAGCAGCCCCGATAAGGGGATGTGGACAGATACGCAGTATTTT.